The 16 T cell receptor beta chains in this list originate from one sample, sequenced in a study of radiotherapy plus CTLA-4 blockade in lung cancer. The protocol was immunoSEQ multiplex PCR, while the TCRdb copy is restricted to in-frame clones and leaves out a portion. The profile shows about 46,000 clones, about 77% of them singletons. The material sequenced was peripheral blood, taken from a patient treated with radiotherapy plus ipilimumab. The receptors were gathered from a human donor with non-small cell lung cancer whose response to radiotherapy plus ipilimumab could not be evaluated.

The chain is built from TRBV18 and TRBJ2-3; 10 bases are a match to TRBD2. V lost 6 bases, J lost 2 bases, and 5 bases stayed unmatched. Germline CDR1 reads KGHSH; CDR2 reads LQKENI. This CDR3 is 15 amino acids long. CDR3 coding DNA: TGTGCCAGCTCGCAACTAGCGGGAAACACAGATACGCAGTATTTT. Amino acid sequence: CASSQLAGNTDTQYF.

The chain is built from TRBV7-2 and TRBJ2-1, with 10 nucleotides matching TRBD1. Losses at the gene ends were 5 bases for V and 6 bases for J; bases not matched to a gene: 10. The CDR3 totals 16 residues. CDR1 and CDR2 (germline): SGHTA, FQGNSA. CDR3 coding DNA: TGTGCCAGCAGCCCTCAGGGGACAGGGGAAGGCAATGAGCAGTTCTTC. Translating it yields CASSPQGTGEGNEQFF.

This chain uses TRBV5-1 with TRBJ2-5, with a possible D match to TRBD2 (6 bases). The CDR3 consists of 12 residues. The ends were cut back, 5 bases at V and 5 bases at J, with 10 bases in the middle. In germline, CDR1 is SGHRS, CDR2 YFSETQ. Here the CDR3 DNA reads TGCGCCAGCAGGGTGGAGGGGGAGACCCAGTACTTC. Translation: CASRVEGETQYF.

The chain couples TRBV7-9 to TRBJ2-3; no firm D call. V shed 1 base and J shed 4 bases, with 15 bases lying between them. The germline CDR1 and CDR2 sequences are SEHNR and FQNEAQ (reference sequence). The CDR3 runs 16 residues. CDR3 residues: CASSLVPSPTADTQYF. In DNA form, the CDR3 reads TGTGCCAGCAGCTTAGTCCCAAGCCCAACAGCAGATACGCAGTATTTT.

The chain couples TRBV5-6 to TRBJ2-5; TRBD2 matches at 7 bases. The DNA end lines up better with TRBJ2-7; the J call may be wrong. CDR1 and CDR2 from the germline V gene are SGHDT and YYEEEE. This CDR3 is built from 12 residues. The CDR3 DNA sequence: TGTGCCAGCAGCTTTGGGGGGGTCGAGCAGTACTTC. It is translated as CASSFGGVEQYF.

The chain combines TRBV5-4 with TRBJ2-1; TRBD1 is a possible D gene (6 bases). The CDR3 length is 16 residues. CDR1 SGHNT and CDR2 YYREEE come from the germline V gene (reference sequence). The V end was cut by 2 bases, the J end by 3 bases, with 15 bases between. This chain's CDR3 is CASSLDTGKGYNEQFF. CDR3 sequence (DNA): TGTGCCAGCAGCTTAGACACAGGGAAGGGCTACAATGAGCAGTTCTTC.

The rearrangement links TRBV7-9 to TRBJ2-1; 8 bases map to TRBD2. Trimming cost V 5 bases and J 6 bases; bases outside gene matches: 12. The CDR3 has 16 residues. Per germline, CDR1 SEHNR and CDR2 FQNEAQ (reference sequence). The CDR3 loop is CASSMAAGVRFNEQFF. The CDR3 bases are TGTGCCAGCAGCATGGCAGCGGGAGTCCGATTCAATGAGCAGTTCTTC.

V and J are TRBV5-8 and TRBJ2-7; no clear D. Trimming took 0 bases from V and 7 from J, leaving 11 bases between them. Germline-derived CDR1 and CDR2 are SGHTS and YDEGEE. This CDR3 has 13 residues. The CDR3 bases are TGTGCCAGCAGCTTGGCCCCCGGGTCGGAGCAGTACTTC. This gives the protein CASSLAPGSEQYF.

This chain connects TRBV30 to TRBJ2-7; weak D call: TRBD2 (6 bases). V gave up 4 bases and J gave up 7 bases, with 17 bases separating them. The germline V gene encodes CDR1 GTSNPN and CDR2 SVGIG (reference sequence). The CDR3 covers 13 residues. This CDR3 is CAWNLGTDGEQYF. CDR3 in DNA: TGTGCCTGGAACCTCGGGACTGACGGTGAGCAGTACTTC.

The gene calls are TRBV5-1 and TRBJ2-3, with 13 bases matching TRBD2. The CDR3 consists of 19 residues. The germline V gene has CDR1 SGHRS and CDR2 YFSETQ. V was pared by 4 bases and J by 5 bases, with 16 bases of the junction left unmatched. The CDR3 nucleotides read TGCGCCAGCAGCCCGAATCCACCTACTAGCGGGGGGGCCAAAGATACGCAGTATTTT. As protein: CASSPNPPTSGGAKDTQYF.

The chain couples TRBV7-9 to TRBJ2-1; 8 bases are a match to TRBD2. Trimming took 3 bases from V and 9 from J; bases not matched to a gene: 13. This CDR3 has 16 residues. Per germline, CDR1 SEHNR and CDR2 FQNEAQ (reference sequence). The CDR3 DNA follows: TGTGCCAGCAGCTTTCATCGGCCTAGCGGGCCTGGTGAGCAGTTCTTC. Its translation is CASSFHRPSGPGEQFF.

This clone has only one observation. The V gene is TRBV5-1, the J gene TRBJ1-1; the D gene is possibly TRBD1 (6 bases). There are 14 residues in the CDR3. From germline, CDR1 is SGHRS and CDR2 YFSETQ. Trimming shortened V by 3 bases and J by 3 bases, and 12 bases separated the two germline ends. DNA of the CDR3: TGCGCCAGCAGCTCCACAGGGTTAGACACTGAAGCTTTCTTT. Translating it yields CASSSTGLDTEAFF.

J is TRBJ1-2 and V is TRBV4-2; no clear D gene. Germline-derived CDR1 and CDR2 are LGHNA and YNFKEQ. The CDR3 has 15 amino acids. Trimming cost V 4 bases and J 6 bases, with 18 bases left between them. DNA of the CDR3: TGTGCCAGCAGCCTCATGGAAGGTGCCGGGAATGGCTACACCTTC. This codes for CASSLMEGAGNGYTF.

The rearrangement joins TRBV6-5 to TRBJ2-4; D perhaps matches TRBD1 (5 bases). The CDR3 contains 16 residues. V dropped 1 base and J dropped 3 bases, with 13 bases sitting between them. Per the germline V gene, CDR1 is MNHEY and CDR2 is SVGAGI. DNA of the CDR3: TGTGCCAGCAGTTACTATGTCCTCAGGGACAAAAACATTCAGTACTTC. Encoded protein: CASSYYVLRDKNIQYF.

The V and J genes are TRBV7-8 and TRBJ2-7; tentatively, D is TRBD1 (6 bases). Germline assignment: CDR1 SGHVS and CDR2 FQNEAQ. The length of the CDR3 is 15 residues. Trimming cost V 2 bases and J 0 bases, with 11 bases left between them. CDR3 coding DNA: TGTGCCAGCAGCTTATTTCAGGGGCCCTCCTACGAGCAGTACTTC. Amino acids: CASSLFQGPSYEQYF.

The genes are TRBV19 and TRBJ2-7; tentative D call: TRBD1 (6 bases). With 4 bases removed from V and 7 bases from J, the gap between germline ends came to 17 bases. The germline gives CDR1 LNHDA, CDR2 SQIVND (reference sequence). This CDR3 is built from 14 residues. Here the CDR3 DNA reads TGTGCCAGTAGTAATTGGACAGCCCGCGGGGAGCAGTACTTC. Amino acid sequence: CASSNWTARGEQYF.